This TCR beta chain was captured in a study of vaccination and CD4 T cells after COVID-19. Sequenced with the Oncomine TCR Beta short-read assay was DNA taken from cultured CD4+ T cells. TCRdb used MiXCR to reprocess the PCR reads, holding one entry per CDR3 protein. The profile shows tens of thousands of distinct CDR3 sequences, under 80% of them singletons. On this clonotype itself: The target antigen is unknown.

The treatment: roughly ten-day PBMC culture with coronavirus spike peptide pools or control peptides (ViraFEST assay). IL-2 at about 11 IU/ml and peptide pools at 8.5 to 10 ug/ml were added to PBMCs cultured at about 2 million per well. Germline-derived CDR1 and CDR2 are SNHLY and FYNNEI. The CDR3 contains 16 residues. V lost 3 bases to trimming and J lost 0 bases, with 9 bases between them. Specimen: CD4+ T cells from blood, cultured in vitro, collected before SARS-CoV-2 vaccination. The chain links TRBV2 to TRBJ1-6; no reliable D call. This clonotype originated in a human donor who received a COVID-19 vaccine. The CDR3 spells CASSEGFSSYNSPLHF. The CDR3 nucleotides are TGTGCCAGCAGTGAGGGGTTTAGCTCCTATAATTCACCCCTCCACTTT.